Below, 26 T cell receptor beta chains from the same sample are listed, as sequenced in a study of neurological immune-mediated disorders. MiXCR, run by TCRdb on the 5' RACE reads, gives a single entry per CDR3 protein. The sample lists around 80,000 distinct CDR3 sequences; 10% were seen once. Sequencing was performed on PBMCs. The origin of the receptors is a man in his forties in good health.

This clonotype has a handful of counts. This may stem from a read error, because a much larger clone lies one nucleotide away. The chain couples TRBV5-6 to TRBJ2-7; D possibly matches TRBD1 or TRBD2 (5 bases each). CDR3 length equals 14 residues. CDR1 and CDR2 (germline): SGHDT, YYEEEE. CDR3 DNA: TGTGCCAACAGCCGAACCGGGGCAGCCTACGAGCAGTACTTC. It codes for CANSRTGAAYEQYF.

This chain connects TRBV7-9 to TRBJ2-3, with TRBD2 identical over 12 bases. V was clipped by 4 bases and J by 2 bases; unmatched bases: 4. The germline V gene encodes CDR1 SEHNR and CDR2 FQNEAQ (reference sequence). The CDR3 has 16 residues. The CDR3 here is CASSSRTSGVTDTQYF. The CDR3, as DNA: TGTGCCAGCAGCTCGCGGACTAGCGGGGTCACAGATACGCAGTATTTT.

This sequence joins TRBV10-1 and TRBJ2-1, with D perhaps TRBD1 or TRBD2 (5 bases each). The germline CDR1 and CDR2 sequences are WNHNN and SYGVQD (reference sequence). Trimming pared 4 bases from V and 1 base from J, leaving 11 bases between. This CDR3 is built from 15 residues. The CDR3 loop reads CASSAYGASYNEQFF. CDR3 nucleotide sequence: TGCGCCAGCAGTGCTTACGGGGCATCCTACAATGAGCAGTTCTTC.

This clonotype was seen only a few times. The rearrangement joins TRBV10-3 to TRBJ1-5; D is uncertain. Per germline, CDR1 ENHRY and CDR2 SYGVKD. The CDR3 loop spans 14 amino acids. V shed 0 bases and J shed 7 bases, with 10 bases lying between them. This CDR3 reads CAISESGFGQPQHF. In DNA form, the CDR3 reads TGTGCCATCAGTGAGTCCGGTTTTGGCCAGCCCCAGCATTTT.

This clonotype was seen many times. This chain joins TRBV20-1 and TRBJ1-2, with 9 nucleotides matching TRBD1. CDR3 length: 15 residues. Germline V gene data show CDR1 as DFQATT and CDR2 as SNEGSKA (reference sequence). V was pared by 6 bases and J by 2 bases, with 10 bases of the junction left unmatched. CDR3 bases: TGCAGTGCCTCCGGGACAGGGAGTTTGAACTATGGCTACACCTTC. Its protein is CSASGTGSLNYGYTF.

This clonotype was recorded many times. J is TRBJ2-1 and V is TRBV5-1; TRBD1 might be the D (6 bases). Looked up from germline, CDR1 is SGHRS and CDR2 is YFSETQ. V was pared by 4 bases and J by 0 bases, with 20 bases between. The CDR3 runs 18 residues. The CDR3 region is CASSRGTRQALSYNEQFF. Here the CDR3 DNA reads TGCGCCAGCAGCCGCGGTACGAGACAGGCCCTCTCCTACAATGAGCAGTTCTTC.

The gene calls are TRBV5-1 and TRBJ1-1, with D unclear. Trimming shortened V by 3 bases and J by 4 bases, and 13 bases separated the two germline ends. Germline V lookup: CDR1 SGHRS, CDR2 YFSETQ. This CDR3 region has 14 residues. The chain's CDR3 is CASSSAGVGTEAFF. In DNA form, the CDR3 reads TGCGCCAGCAGCTCCGCCGGGGTTGGCACTGAAGCTTTCTTT.

There are many counts of this clonotype. The V call is TRBV18, the J call TRBJ2-5; tentatively, D is TRBD1 (6 bases). CDR1 and CDR2 (germline): KGHSH, LQKENI. The CDR3 is 14 residues long. The V end lost 3 bases, the J end lost 2 bases, and 10 bases lay between the germline ends. The CDR3 DNA reads TGTGCCAGCTCACCTACAGGGATGCAAGAGACCCAGTACTTC. The encoded protein is CASSPTGMQETQYF.

This clonotype was seen at least ten times. V is TRBV29-1 and J is TRBJ2-5; D not resolved. The CDR3 loop spans 12 amino acids. Germline-derived CDR1 and CDR2 are SQVTM and ANQGSEA. Trimming stripped 4 bases from V and 1 base from J, with 7 bases between. The DNA for the CDR3 is TGCAGCGTTGGCGCGCTCCAAGAGACCCAGTACTTC. Translating gives CSVGALQETQYF.

This clonotype was counted at least ten times. The V gene is TRBV9, the J gene TRBJ2-7, with 8 bases aligning to TRBD1. Germline CDR1 is SGDLS and CDR2 is YYNGEE. CDR3 size: 14 residues. J gave up 4 bases and V 4 bases, and 7 bases lay outside the gene matches. CDR3 coding DNA: TGTGCCAGCAGCCTCCAGGGGGCCGAGTACGAGCAGTACTTC. Its protein is CASSLQGAEYEQYF.

This clonotype was picked up many times. The V gene is TRBV12-3 or TRBV12-4, the J gene TRBJ2-7, with TRBD2 as a possible D gene (6 bases). Trimming removed 6 bases at V and 2 bases at J, with 11 bases between. The CDR3 has 13 residues. The CDR3 loop reads CASSLGLAYEQYF. The DNA of the CDR3 is TGTGCCAGCAGCTTGGGACTCGCCTACGAGCAGTACTTC.

This clonotype was recorded at least ten times. The rearrangement uses TRBV24-1 and TRBJ1-1; no definite D call. In germline, CDR1 is KGHDR, CDR2 SFDVKD. Trimming took 7 bases from V and 5 from J, leaving 10 bases between them. The CDR3 consists of 12 residues. The CDR3 is CATRGSGTEAFF. The DNA for the CDR3 is TGTGCCACCAGGGGCAGCGGGACTGAAGCTTTCTTT.

The table lists this clonotype with many counts. The rearrangement uses TRBV14 and TRBJ2-1; TRBD1 or TRBD2 may be the D gene (5 bases each). The CDR3 runs to 14 residues. The V and J ends lost 8 bases and 5 bases respectively, with 16 bases between them. Germline V gene sequence: CDR1 SGHDN, CDR2 FVKESK. The DNA for the CDR3 is TGTGCCAGCGGGACCGGGGTCCTAAACAATGAGCAGTTCTTC. Its translation is CASGTGVLNNEQFF.

This clonotype occurred many times. The chain has TRBV3-1 and TRBJ1-1; weak D call: TRBD1 (5 bases). CDR1 is LGHDT, CDR2 YNNKEL, per germline (reference sequence). CDR3 length equals 16 residues. Trimming cost V 4 bases and J 1 base, with 16 bases left between them. The CDR3 spells CASSPPRSGGNTEAFF. DNA of the CDR3: TGTGCCAGCAGCCCGCCGCGGAGCGGGGGGAACACTGAAGCTTTCTTT.

This clonotype has ten or more counts. This chain links TRBV5-1 with TRBJ2-3; 13 nucleotides line up with TRBD2. CDR1 is SGHRS and CDR2 is YFSETQ in the germline V gene. V lost 4 bases and J lost 0; bases outside the gene matches: 8. CDR3 size: 18 residues. CDR3 nucleotides: TGCGCCAGCAGCGGAACTAGCGGGGGGGCGTATAGCACAGATACGCAGTATTTT. Encoded protein: CASSGTSGGAYSTDTQYF.

This clonotype was picked up a small number of times. The rearrangement links TRBV12-3 or TRBV12-4 to TRBJ1-1, with D possibly TRBD1 on 6 matching bases. The CDR3 totals 14 residues. The V end lost 6 bases, the J end lost 0 bases, and 11 bases lay between the germline ends. The CDR3 sequence: CASRAGHLNTEAFF. The CDR3 DNA reads TGTGCCAGCAGAGCGGGACACCTGAACACTGAAGCTTTCTTT.

In its sample, this clonotype was seen many times. The rearrangement joins TRBV29-1 to TRBJ2-3; the D gene is possibly TRBD1 (6 bases). Per the germline V gene, CDR1 is SQVTM and CDR2 is ANQGSEA. The V gene lost 2 bases and the J gene lost 2 bases, with 11 bases spanning the gap. This CDR3 contains 14 residues. The CDR3 nucleotides are TGCAGCGTTGAACCAGGGGCGGTCACAGATACGCAGTATTTT. This codes for CSVEPGAVTDTQYF.

This clonotype was recorded at least ten times. V gene TRBV11-2 combines with J gene TRBJ1-5, with D possibly being TRBD1 (5 bases). The CDR3 runs to 18 residues. The V gene's germline CDR1 is SGHAT and CDR2 FQNNGV. Between the trimmed V and J ends, which lost 5 bases and 3 bases, there was a span of 23 bases. The CDR3 loop reads CASSPGLGGERSNQPQHF. The CDR3 DNA reads as TGTGCCAGCAGCCCGGGCCTGGGGGGGGAACGGTCCAATCAGCCCCAGCATTTT.

This clonotype showed up many times. V usage is TRBV5-1 and J usage is TRBJ1-1; TRBD1 might be the D (6 bases). Trimming stripped 8 bases from V and 2 bases from J, with 13 bases between. The length of the CDR3 is 13 residues. Germline loops: CDR1 SGHRS, CDR2 YFSETQ. The CDR3 spells CASSRDINTEAFF. The CDR3 DNA is TGCGCCAGTTCGCGGGACATTAACACTGAAGCTTTCTTT.

This clonotype was counted many times. The chain uses TRBV5-6 and TRBJ1-5; TRBD1 aligns across 10 bases. V lost 2 bases, J lost 2 bases, and 1 base stayed unmatched. The CDR3 sequence is 15 residues long. The germline gives CDR1 SGHDT, CDR2 YYEEEE. The CDR3 nucleotides read TGTGCCAGCAGCTTCGGGACAGGGGGCAATCAGCCCCAGCATTTT. Translated, it gives CASSFGTGGNQPQHF.

This clonotype was found a few times. V usage is TRBV7-8 and J usage is TRBJ1-5; tentative D call: TRBD1 (5 bases). V was cut by 2 bases and J by 2 bases, with 19 bases left in between. Per germline, CDR1 SGHVS and CDR2 FQNEAQ. The CDR3 is made up of 18 amino acids. The CDR3 DNA reads as TGTGCCAGCAGCTTATCCGGACCCCGCTCGGGGGGCAATCAGCCCCAGCATTTT. Translation gives CASSLSGPRSGGNQPQHF.

This chain links TRBV10-3 with TRBJ1-2, with D perhaps matching TRBD1 (6 bases). The V gene's germline CDR1 is ENHRY and CDR2 SYGVKD. This CDR3 region has 12 residues. With 7 bases removed from V and 6 bases from J, the gap between germline ends came to 12 bases. The CDR3 spells CAIMGGTDGYTF. The CDR3 DNA sequence: TGTGCCATCATGGGGGGCACTGATGGCTACACCTTC.

This clonotype was seen at least ten times. This chain links TRBV5-6 with TRBJ1-1, with a possible D match to TRBD1 (5 bases). Trimming took off 4 bases at V and 1 base at J, with 11 bases between the two ends. Germline CDR1 SGHDT, CDR2 YYEEEE. The CDR3 consists of 14 residues. CDR3 region: CASSLGGPNTEAFF. The CDR3 DNA follows: TGTGCCAGCAGCCTCGGGGGACCGAACACTGAAGCTTTCTTT.

This clonotype was observed many times. The CDR3 nucleotides read TGCAGCGCATGGGCGATTGTCTCTGGGGCCAACGTCCTGACTTTC. This translates into CSAWAIVSGANVLTF. The rearrangement links TRBV29-1 to TRBJ2-6, with no clear D. The germline gives CDR1 SQVTM, CDR2 ANQGSEA. The CDR3 loop spans 15 amino acids. V lost 7 bases to trimming and J lost 0 bases, with 13 bases between them.

In its sample, this clonotype was seen many times. The CDR3, as DNA: TGTGCCAGCAGCTATTTTCGGACCGGGACAGGAGGAAATGAGCAGTTCTTC. Protein product: CASSYFRTGTGGNEQFF. The gene calls are TRBV7-6 and TRBJ2-1, with TRBD1 matching over 8 bases. The V and J ends lost 4 bases and 7 bases, in that order; junction bases with no gene match: 15. This CDR3 spans 17 amino acids. CDR1 is SGHVS and CDR2 is FNYEAQ in the germline V gene.

This clonotype was seen ten or more times. J is TRBJ1-1 and V is TRBV2; TRBD1 matches 7 bases. This CDR3 is built from 16 residues. From germline, CDR1 is SNHLY and CDR2 FYNNEI. Unmatched junction bases numbered 10, after V lost 6 bases and J lost 0 bases. The CDR3, as DNA: TGTGCCAGCAGCGCAACCGGGACAGCTGTGAACACTGAAGCTTTCTTT. It yields the protein CASSATGTAVNTEAFF.